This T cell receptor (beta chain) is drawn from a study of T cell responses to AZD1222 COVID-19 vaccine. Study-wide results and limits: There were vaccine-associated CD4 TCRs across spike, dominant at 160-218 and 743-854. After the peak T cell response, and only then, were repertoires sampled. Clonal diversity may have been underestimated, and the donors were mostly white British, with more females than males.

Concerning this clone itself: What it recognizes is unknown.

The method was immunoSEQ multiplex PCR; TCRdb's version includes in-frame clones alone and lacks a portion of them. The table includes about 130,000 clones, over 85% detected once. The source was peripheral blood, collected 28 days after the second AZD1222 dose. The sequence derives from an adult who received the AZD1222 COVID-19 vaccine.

This chain's CDR3 is CASSPSRTSYNEQFF. In DNA, the CDR3 is TGTGCCAGCAGCCCGTCGAGGACCTCCTACAATGAGCAGTTCTTC. This chain uses TRBV6-5 with TRBJ2-1; D is unresolved. Per the germline V gene, CDR1 is MNHEY and CDR2 is SVGAGI. With 6 bases removed from V and 0 bases from J, the gap between germline ends came to 12 bases. The CDR3 loop spans 15 amino acids.